This record looks at one T cell receptor beta chain sequence and its context. This specimen comes from a study of T cell changes during pregnancy in multiple sclerosis. The method was immunoSEQ multiplex PCR; TCRdb's version includes in-frame clones alone and lacks a portion of them. This table has approximately 33,000 clones, about 91% appearing once. The CDR3 is made up of 18 amino acids. Trimming removed 1 base from V and 4 bases from J; junction bases left unmatched: 14. Germline loops: CDR1 KGHSH, CDR2 LQKENI. V is TRBV18 and J is TRBJ1-1; 8 positions match TRBD1. The source was CD4+ T cells from peripheral blood mononuclear cells, collected after pregnancy. This receptor was taken from a female donor with multiple sclerosis, enrolled in a pregnancy study. The CDR3 loop is CASSPRGQGWGVATEAFF. The CDR3 DNA sequence: TGTGCCAGCTCACCACGAGGACAGGGATGGGGCGTGGCCACTGAAGCTTTCTTT.